This T cell receptor beta chain appears in the sequencing data of a study of T cell changes during pregnancy in multiple sclerosis. Some clones are missing from TCRdb's copy, which holds only in-frame ones; the method was immunoSEQ multiplex PCR. Among approximately 45,000 clones listed, under 95% were seen once. This material consisted of CD8+ T cells from peripheral blood mononuclear cells, taken in the second trimester of pregnancy. The TCR sequence derives from a female donor with multiple sclerosis, enrolled in a pregnancy study.

The CDR3 spells CASSSVRGIGETQYF. For the CDR3, the DNA is TGTGCCAGCAGCTCGGTGAGGGGGATCGGGGAGACCCAGTACTTC. The rearrangement uses TRBV6-5 and TRBJ2-5; tentatively, D is TRBD1 (6 bases). CDR3 size: 15 residues. Trimming took off 6 bases at V and 5 bases at J, with 19 bases between the two ends. Germline CDR1 reads MNHEY; CDR2 reads SVGAGI.